The 12 T cell receptor beta chains below come from one sample, sequenced in a study of vaccination effects on CD4 cells after COVID-19 (dated 2022 in TCRdb). These receptors have no identified antigens. In the ViraFEST assay, PBMC were stimulated with viral peptide pools, and antigen-specific CD4+ T cell clonotypes were then identified by expansion using TCR sequencing. After less than 13 days of culture, CD4+ T cells were isolated with the EasySep CD4+ T cell isolation kit. PCR-confirmed SARS-CoV-2 infection had occurred in convalescent patients between March and December 2020, before the Alpha, Beta and Delta variants emerged in the United States. Libraries were prepared through the immunoSEQ multiplex PCR assay. Imported from immuneACCESS, the table was reduced by TCRdb to in-frame sequences with V and J called. These copies leave out some clones; in studies compared against another copy, an unresolved V gene accounts for under half, and the cause of the remainder is not known. This sample gives around 20,000 clones in total; over 65% of them show up just once. 35% to 45% of the sample goes to the ten largest clones.

The sequencing used CD4+ T cells from PBMCs cultured with a peptide pool, collected before COVID-19 vaccination. The receptors were gathered from a human donor who had a prior SARS-CoV-2 infection.

V and J are TRBV4-1 and TRBJ1-1; D may be TRBD1 (6 bases). With 0 bases removed from V and 0 bases from J, the gap between germline ends came to 8 bases. There are 15 residues in the CDR3. The germline CDR1 and CDR2 sequences are MGHRA and YSYEKL. CDR3 nucleotide sequence: TGCGCCAGCAGCCAAGAAGGGGGGCTGAACACTGAAGCTTTCTTT. This encodes CASSQEGGLNTEAFF.

This clone was recorded a few times. CDR3 nucleotides: TGCAGTGCTAGTAGAGGGGGCGCTTTCAATAATCAGCCCCAGCATTTT. Protein sequence: CSASRGGAFNNQPQHF. This chain connects TRBV20-1 to TRBJ1-5; 7 nucleotides agree with TRBD1. CDR3 length: 16 amino acids. V lost 3 bases, J lost 4 bases, and 12 bases stayed unmatched. Germline CDR1 reads DFQATT; CDR2 reads SNEGSKA (reference sequence).

The gene calls are TRBV20-1 and TRBJ1-2; D is undetermined. V lost 8 bases and J 8 bases, leaving 15 bases between the germline ends. CDR1 is DFQATT, CDR2 SNEGSKA, per germline (reference sequence). This CDR3 comprises 11 residues. This chain's CDR3 is CSTGYGLGYTF. The DNA of the CDR3 is TGCAGTACCGGTTACGGGCTCGGCTACACCTTC.

The rearrangement links TRBV10-3 to TRBJ1-2; D call uncertain. The CDR3 has 17 amino acids. The germline V gene encodes CDR1 ENHRY and CDR2 SYGVKD. Trimming stripped 4 bases from V and 3 bases from J, with 21 bases between. The CDR3 DNA reads TGTGCCATCAGTGTCGGACCGACTCGCTCACGTGACTATGGCTACACCTTC. Translated, it gives CAISVGPTRSRDYGYTF.

This chain links TRBV7-3 with TRBJ2-2, with D perhaps TRBD2 (6 bases). CDR1 SGHTA and CDR2 FQGTGA come from the germline V gene. The CDR3 has 14 amino acids. Trimming pared 8 bases from V and 0 bases from J, leaving 10 bases between. The CDR3 sequence is CASGRDANTGELFF. The CDR3, as DNA: TGTGCCAGCGGGCGGGACGCGAACACCGGGGAGCTGTTTTTT. Full variable domain (rest looked up from reference TRBV7-3 and TRBJ2-2): GAGVSQTPSNKVTEKGKYVELRCDPISGHTALYWYRQSLGQGPEFLIYFQGTGAADDSGLPNDRFFAVRPEGSVSTLKIQRTERGDSAVYLCASGRDANTGELFFGEGSRLTVL.

The rearrangement uses TRBV5-1 and TRBJ2-5, with D perhaps assigned TRBD1 or TRBD2 (6 bases each). This CDR3 spans 16 amino acids. The V and J ends lost 0 bases and 5 bases respectively, with 17 bases between them. Germline CDR1 is SGHRS and CDR2 is YFSETQ. The CDR3 is CASSLASGVGGETQYF. For the CDR3, the DNA is TGCGCCAGCAGCTTGGCTAGTGGTGTAGGGGGGGAGACCCAGTACTTC.

As DNA, the CDR3 is TGTGCCAGCACGCAAGACAGGGGGCTAAACGGCTACACCTTC. Residues: CASTQDRGLNGYTF. This chain uses TRBV6-5 with TRBJ1-2; 10 nucleotides agree with TRBD1. Trimming at V came to 7 bases and at J to 8 bases, leaving 10 bases not matched to a gene. The CDR3 spans 14 residues. CDR1 MNHEY and CDR2 SVGAGI come from the germline V gene.

The CDR3 region is CASSYSGSSYNEQFF. The CDR3 nucleotides are TGTGCCAGCAGTTATAGCGGGAGCTCCTACAATGAGCAGTTCTTC. J is TRBJ2-1 and V is TRBV11-3; 9 bases agree with TRBD2. The junction had 3 bases not matched to a gene; V was cut back by 6 bases and J by 0 bases. CDR3 length: 15 residues. Germline CDR1 reads SGHNT; CDR2 reads YENEEA.

In its sample, this clone was seen once. The rearrangement links TRBV19 to TRBJ2-7; 9 bases line up with TRBD1. Trimming removed 5 bases from V and 2 bases from J; junction bases left unmatched: 7. This CDR3 spans 15 amino acids. Per the germline V gene, CDR1 is LNHDA and CDR2 is SQIVND (reference sequence). In nucleotides, the CDR3 is TGTGCCAGTAGTCCCTTTGACAGGGGGACCTACGAGCAGTACTTC. Translated: CASSPFDRGTYEQYF.

The V and J genes are TRBV18 and TRBJ1-1, with 7 bases fitting TRBD1. The CDR3 length is 17 residues. The V and J ends lost 3 bases and 0 bases, in that order; junction bases with no gene match: 10. Germline values: CDR1 KGHSH, CDR2 LQKENI. CDR3 residues: CASSPLPGTELNTEAFF. The CDR3 DNA follows: TGTGCCAGCTCACCCCTCCCCGGGACAGAATTGAACACTGAAGCTTTCTTT.

The chain combines TRBV5-1 with TRBJ2-3; D uncertain. The CDR3 has 12 residues. The V end lost 2 bases, the J end lost 0 bases, and 1 base lay between the germline ends. From germline, CDR1 is SGHRS and CDR2 YFSETQ. The CDR3 loop is CASSFSTDTQYF. CDR3 DNA: TGCGCCAGCAGCTTCAGCACAGATACGCAGTATTTT.

The rearrangement links TRBV5-1 to TRBJ2-2, with a weak D call TRBD1 (5 bases). The ends were cut back, 7 bases at V and 0 bases at J, with 13 bases in the middle. The CDR3 totals 15 residues. The germline V gene encodes CDR1 SGHRS and CDR2 YFSETQ. Here the CDR3 reads CASGRAMTNTGELFF. The CDR3 bases are TGCGCCAGCGGCAGGGCGATGACGAACACCGGGGAGCTGTTTTTT.